This T cell receptor (beta chain) was sequenced in a study of shared clonotypes between healthy human individuals. Naive CD8 cells, CD45RO-negative and positively selected for CCR7, excluded terminally differentiated effector memory CD45RA+ cells. TCRdb's table, derived via immunoSEQ multiplex PCR, lists solely in-frame clones and lacks some. The data hold about 2.1 million clones, with 80% to 95% observed a single time. J was trimmed by 7 bases and V by 5 bases; bases with no gene match: 7. This CDR3 has 13 amino acids. Germline V gives CDR1 PRHDT, CDR2 FYEKMQ (reference sequence). The specimen was naive CD8+ T cells from PBMCs. The chain couples TRBV13 to TRBJ1-1; TRBD1 aligns across 7 bases. The sequence came from a man aged 18 to 35 in good health. Some clones in this sample may be carry-over from other donors' samples. DNA for the CDR3: TGTGCCAGCAGCGACGCCAGGGGGAATGAAGCTTTCTTT. Its protein is CASSDARGNEAFF.